The 22 T cell receptor beta chains reported below all come from one sample, sequenced in a study of identical twins' blood T cells (dated by TCRdb to about 2013). Libraries came from 5' RACE. The data were produced on an Illumina Genome Analyzer IIx. The public reads were run again by TCRdb, first through fastp at Q25 and then through MiXCR, and only productive beta chains were kept. When rows share a CDR3 protein, they turn into one entry using the most common DNA and genes. This sample gives about 370,000 distinct CDR3 sequences in total; roughly 30% of them show up just once. 6.1% of the sample goes to the ten largest clones. Source material: PBMCs. The receptors originated from a woman between 18 and 55 years old in good health.

As concerns this clonotype: One junction end does not reproduce the germline sequence, and a read error may be involved. V gene TRBV3-1 combines with J gene TRBJ1-1; TRBD1 agrees at 10 bases. CDR1 is LGHDT, CDR2 YNNKEL, per germline (reference sequence). This CDR3 is built from 14 residues. The CDR3 coding sequence is TGTACCAGCAGCCAAAGGGGGACAGGGGATGAAGCTTTCTTT. Its protein is CTSSQRGTGDEAFF.

This clonotype has at least ten counts. The rearrangement joins TRBV5-1 to TRBJ2-2; 10 positions agree with TRBD2. Germline V lookup: CDR1 SGHRS, CDR2 YFSETQ. The V segment lost 7 bases and the J segment 1 base; nucleotides outside the gene matches: 1. This CDR3 has 14 residues. This chain's CDR3 is CASRLAGNTGELFF. CDR3 nucleotides: TGCGCCAGCCGACTAGCGGGGAACACCGGGGAGCTGTTTTTT.

This chain uses TRBV6-6 with TRBJ2-7, with TRBD2 identical over 9 bases. CDR3 length equals 15 residues. The germline gives CDR1 MNHNY, CDR2 SVGAGI (reference sequence). Unmatched junction bases numbered 4, after V lost 1 base and J lost 3 bases. CDR3 DNA: TGTGCCAGCAGTTACTTAGCGGGAGAAAGCTACGAGCAGTACTTC. Translated: CASSYLAGESYEQYF.

The sample holds a few counts of this clonotype. The J gene is TRBJ2-7, the V gene TRBV4-2; possible D gene TRBD1, 5 bases. CDR1 and CDR2 (germline): LGHNA, YNFKEQ. V dropped 0 bases and J dropped 0 bases, with 12 bases sitting between them. The CDR3 covers 16 residues. CDR3 DNA sequence: TGTGCCAGCAGCCAAGATCCCAGGGTGTTCTCCTACGAGCAGTACTTC. As protein: CASSQDPRVFSYEQYF.

The gene calls are TRBV19 and TRBJ2-1; unclear D gene. The V end was cut by 1 base, the J end by 15 bases, with 13 bases between. The CDR3 totals 12 residues. Germline V lookup: CDR1 LNHDA, CDR2 SQIVND (reference sequence). In DNA form, the CDR3 reads TGTGCCAGTAGTATAGGGGCAGGTAGTACGTTCTTC. Translating it yields CASSIGAGSTFF.

This clonotype turned up a few times. The chain links TRBV20-1 to TRBJ1-1; the D is unclear. The CDR3 is made up of 12 amino acids. V was shortened by 3 bases and J by 4 bases, with 9 bases between the two germline ends. The germline V gene encodes CDR1 DFQATT and CDR2 SNEGSKA (reference sequence). CDR3 protein: CSASRDITEAFF. The DNA of the CDR3 is TGCAGTGCTAGCCGGGATATCACTGAAGCTTTCTTT.

This clonotype was counted only a few times. The chain is built from TRBV9 and TRBJ1-1, with D possibly being TRBD1 (5 bases). The CDR3 is 13 amino acids. V was trimmed by 4 bases and J by 3 bases, leaving 10 bases between them. Germline V gene lookup returns CDR1 SGDLS and CDR2 YYNGEE. The CDR3: CASSQGDYTEAFF. As DNA, the CDR3 is TGTGCCAGCAGCCAAGGGGACTACACTGAAGCTTTCTTT.

The chain recombines TRBV3-1 with TRBJ1-2, with 7 bases lining up with TRBD1. J was trimmed by 8 bases and V by 6 bases; bases with no gene match: 18. Per germline, CDR1 LGHDT and CDR2 YNNKEL (reference sequence). This CDR3 contains 16 residues. The CDR3 loop reads CASSQKAGTATVGYTF. The DNA for the CDR3 is TGTGCCAGCAGTCAAAAGGCCGGGACAGCGACCGTAGGCTACACCTTC.

This clonotype was recorded a few times. The chain couples TRBV29-1 to TRBJ2-5; 15 nucleotides align to TRBD2. The CDR3 runs 15 residues. Germline CDR1 reads SQVTM; CDR2 reads ANQGSEA. V trimming: 6 bases; J trimming: 4 bases; junction bases outside the gene matches: 6. CDR3 bases: TGCAGCGTACAACGGACTAGCGGGAGGGTAGAGACCCAGTACTTC. Translating gives CSVQRTSGRVETQYF.

This clonotype was detected only a few times. A read error may produce the germline difference seen at one junction end. V is TRBV6-6 and J is TRBJ1-2; 7 nucleotides align to TRBD1. CDR1 and CDR2 (germline): MNHNY, SVGAGI (reference sequence). The CDR3 consists of 13 residues. CDR3 bases: TGTGCCGGCAGTTCAGGGGGAAGGTATGGCTACACCTTC. Translation: CAGSSGGRYGYTF.

The CDR3: CASSGSNMNTEAFF. CDR3 DNA sequence: TGTGCCAGCAGTGGTTCAAACATGAACACTGAAGCTTTCTTT. The chain is built from TRBV6-1 and TRBJ1-1; unclear D gene. In germline, CDR1 is MNHNS, CDR2 SASEGT. This CDR3 region has 14 residues. V was shortened by 4 bases and J by 0 bases, with 9 bases between the two germline ends.

This chain's CDR3 is CASSFDRAVTGELFF. The CDR3 DNA follows: TGTGCCAGCAGCTTCGACAGGGCGGTGACCGGGGAGCTGTTTTTT. The chain is built from TRBV7-9 and TRBJ2-2; TRBD1 matches at 7 bases. The germline CDR1 and CDR2 sequences are SEHNR and FQNEAQ (reference sequence). Trimming at V came to 3 bases and at J to 5 bases, leaving 6 bases not matched to a gene. The CDR3 has 15 residues.

This chain joins TRBV6-5 and TRBJ1-2; D gene uncertain. Trimming left V 0 bases short and J 4 bases short, with 9 bases between. This CDR3 is 14 amino acids long. Per germline, CDR1 MNHEY and CDR2 SVGAGI. As DNA, the CDR3 is TGTGCCAGCAGTTACTCGGCAAGGGTCTATGGCTACACCTTC. This translates into CASSYSARVYGYTF.

In regard to this clonotype: A much bigger clone sits one base away, suggesting this may be a read error. The V and J genes are TRBV19 and TRBJ2-2; D ambiguous. Germline V gives CDR1 LNHDA, CDR2 SQIVND (reference sequence). Between the trimmed V and J ends, which lost 3 bases and 10 bases, there was a span of 9 bases. The CDR3 consists of 12 residues. This chain's CDR3 is CASSISVLELFF. CDR3 sequence (DNA): TGTGCCAGTAGTATTTCCGTCTTGGAGCTGTTTTTT. Supplemented by reference TRBV19 and TRBJ2-2, the full variable domain reads DGGITQSPKYLFRKEGQNVTLSCEQNLNHDAMYWYRQDPGQGLRLIYYSQIVNDFQKGDIAEGYSVSREKKESFPLTVTSAQKNPTAFYLCASSISVLELFFGEGSRLTVL.

The chain carries TRBV28 and TRBJ2-7; TRBD1 agrees at 7 bases. Germline V gene data show CDR1 as MDHEN and CDR2 as SYDVKM. With V trimmed by 6 bases and J by 4 bases, 9 bases remained unmatched. The CDR3 runs 14 residues. Written as DNA, the CDR3 is TGTGCCAGCAGCCCCCTCGGGACAGTTTACGAGCAGTACTTC. It is translated as CASSPLGTVYEQYF.

CDR3 amino acids: CASSAGRMNTEAFF. The CDR3 nucleotides are TGCGCCAGCAGCGCGGGACGGATGAACACTGAAGCTTTCTTT. This sequence joins TRBV5-1 and TRBJ1-1, with a weak D call TRBD1 (5 bases). Germline loops: CDR1 SGHRS, CDR2 YFSETQ. The CDR3 consists of 14 residues. The V and J ends lost 4 bases and 0 bases respectively, with 10 bases between them.

This chain connects TRBV29-1 to TRBJ1-4, with D unclear. The CDR3 sequence is 11 residues long. Trimming shortened V by 5 bases and J by 15 bases, and 16 bases separated the two germline ends. Germline values: CDR1 SQVTM, CDR2 ANQGSEA. In nucleotides, the CDR3 is TGCAGCGTTAGACGATCCGGGCTCGTGTTTTTT. Protein: CSVRRSGLVFF.

The V call is TRBV28, the J call TRBJ1-6; possibly TRBD1 for D (5 bases). Germline V CDR1 and CDR2: MDHEN, SYDVKM. The V end lost 2 bases, the J end lost 0 bases, and 32 bases lay between the germline ends. This CDR3 contains 24 residues. As DNA, the CDR3 is TGTGCCAGCAGTTTAAGGAGGAGGATAGCCCGGGAAACAGACGACAGCTCCTATAATTCACCCCTCCACTTT. This gives the protein CASSLRRRIARETDDSSYNSPLHF.

This clonotype was detected only a few times. The chain is built from TRBV6-1 and TRBJ1-5; D is undetermined. Trimming took 3 bases from V and 7 from J, leaving 13 bases between them. The CDR3 sequence is 14 residues long. CDR1 is MNHNS and CDR2 is SASEGT in the germline V gene. CDR3 DNA sequence: TGTGCCAGCAGTGAGAGAAGGGTGGGGCAGCCCCAGCATTTT. Translation: CASSERRVGQPQHF.

The V and J genes are TRBV6-5 and TRBJ2-3, with 9 bases lining up with TRBD2. V dropped 0 bases and J dropped 4; count of bases not matched to a gene: 11. The CDR3 covers 18 residues. The V gene's germline CDR1 is MNHEY and CDR2 SVGAGI. The CDR3 reads CASSYSTGAGGYADTQYF. The CDR3 DNA sequence: TGTGCCAGCAGTTACTCGACAGGAGCGGGAGGTTATGCAGATACGCAGTATTTT.

This clonotype was seen a handful of times. The V call is TRBV20-1, the J call TRBJ1-4; tentative D call: TRBD1 (5 bases). The CDR3 consists of 13 residues. With 6 bases removed from V and 8 bases from J, the gap between germline ends came to 16 bases. The germline CDR1 and CDR2 sequences are DFQATT and SNEGSKA (reference sequence). The CDR3 DNA sequence: TGCAGTGCCATCAAAGGGGTGGAGGAAAAACTGTTTTTT. Translating gives CSAIKGVEEKLFF.

The chain employs TRBV6-2 or TRBV6-3 and TRBJ1-2; D gene ambiguous. The CDR3 is 16 residues long. With 3 bases removed from V and 0 bases from J, the gap between germline ends came to 14 bases. Germline V lookup: CDR1 MNHEY, CDR2 SVGEGT. CDR3 sequence reads: CASSYPHRGANYGYTF. The DNA of the CDR3 is TGTGCCAGCAGTTATCCCCACCGGGGAGCTAACTATGGCTACACCTTC.